This TCR beta chain was recorded in a study of cytomegalovirus exposure and HLA in healthy donors. With 5 bases removed from V and 2 bases from J, the gap between germline ends came to 10 bases. The CDR3 has 14 residues. Germline CDR1 MNHEY, CDR2 SMNVEV (reference sequence). The PCR had 60 Vbeta and 13 Jbeta primers. The method was immunoSEQ multiplex PCR; TCRdb's version includes in-frame clones alone and lacks a portion of them. The sample lists roughly 80,000 clones, about 70% occurring once. The gene calls are TRBV27 and TRBJ1-5; D remains ambiguous. The source of this sequence is a male donor in good health and CMV-seropositive. The sequenced sample was PBMCs. The CDR3: CASSRGYGNQPQHF. The CDR3 region has the DNA TGTGCCAGCAGTCGGGGATATGGCAATCAGCCCCAGCATTTT.